The 32 T cell receptor beta chains below all came from one sample that was sequenced in a study of blood T cell repertoires in COVID-19. Libraries were prepared by immunoSEQ multiplex PCR; TCRdb keeps only in-frame clonotypes and omits some of them. This table holds 250,000 or so clones, about 93% found once. Sequencing input: peripheral blood. These TCRs come from a man aged 25 to 45 with COVID-19, enrolled during active disease.

The chain couples TRBV18 to TRBJ1-1; D is perhaps TRBD1 (5 bases). Trimming stripped 4 bases from V and 6 bases from J, with 15 bases between. The CDR3 length is 14 residues. Germline V lookup: CDR1 KGHSH, CDR2 LQKENI. The CDR3 spells CASSRVEGRAEAFF. For the CDR3, the DNA is TGTGCCAGCTCACGAGTGGAGGGGAGGGCTGAAGCTTTCTTT. Together with reference TRBV18 and TRBJ1-1, the CDR3 gives the full variable domain: NAGVMQNPRHLVRRRGQEARLRCSPMKGHSHVYWYRQLPEEGLKFMVYLQKENIIDESGMPKERFSAEFPKEGPSILRIQQVVRGDSAAYFCASSRVEGRAEAFFGQGTRLTVV.

The chain combines TRBV4-2 with TRBJ2-2, with D unclear. The CDR3 has 14 residues. CDR1 and CDR2 from the germline V gene are LGHNA and YNFKEQ. V dropped 0 bases and J dropped 3 bases, with 5 bases sitting between them. The CDR3: CASSQDVDTGELFF. Here the CDR3 DNA reads TGTGCCAGCAGCCAAGATGTCGACACCGGGGAGCTGTTTTTT.

V gene TRBV6-5 combines with J gene TRBJ2-5; TRBD2 is a possible D gene (5 bases). Trimming removed 2 bases at V and 4 bases at J, with 11 bases between. The CDR3 runs to 14 residues. Germline lookup yields CDR1 MNHEY and CDR2 SVGAGI. Written as DNA, the CDR3 is TGTGCCAGCAGTTACCCAGGAGGTAGAGAGACCCAGTACTTC. It codes for CASSYPGGRETQYF.

The chain recombines TRBV19 with TRBJ1-3, with a possible D match to TRBD1 (5 bases). The CDR3 spans 13 residues. Trimming removed 10 bases from V and 2 bases from J, with 12 bases in between. CDR1 is LNHDA and CDR2 is SQIVND in the germline V gene (reference sequence). The CDR3 is CATSTDTGNTIYF. DNA for the CDR3: TGTGCCACCTCGACAGATACTGGAAACACCATATATTTT. Drawing the rest from reference TRBV19 and TRBJ1-3, the complete variable domain is DGGITQSPKYLFRKEGQNVTLSCEQNLNHDAMYWYRQDPGQGLRLIYYSQIVNDFQKGDIAEGYSVSREKKESFPLTVTSAQKNPTAFYLCATSTDTGNTIYFGEGSWLTVV.

V gene TRBV25-1 combines with J gene TRBJ1-3; D is perhaps TRBD1 (5 bases). This CDR3 contains 12 residues. The V and J ends lost 6 bases and 2 bases respectively, with 5 bases between them. Germline CDR1 is MGHDK and CDR2 is SYGVNS. CDR3 amino acids: CASRGPGNTIYF. DNA for the CDR3: TGTGCCAGCAGGGGGCCTGGAAACACCATATATTTT.

The rearrangement joins TRBV11-2 to TRBJ2-1; tentatively, D is TRBD2 (6 bases). Germline V gene lookup returns CDR1 SGHAT and CDR2 FQNNGV. The CDR3 loop spans 18 amino acids. Trimming took 2 bases from V and 1 from J, leaving 18 bases between them. This CDR3 reads CASSLFPFGGESYNEQFF. CDR3 nucleotides: TGTGCCAGCAGCTTATTCCCCTTTGGCGGGGAGTCCTACAATGAGCAGTTCTTC.

There are a few counts of this clone. The rearrangement links TRBV5-1 to TRBJ1-4; D possibly corresponds to TRBD1 (5 bases). Germline V gives CDR1 SGHRS, CDR2 YFSETQ. CDR3 length equals 14 residues. Trimming shortened V by 4 bases and J by 3 bases, and 10 bases separated the two germline ends. CDR3 nucleotide sequence: TGCGCCAGCAGCCTGGACACCTCTAATGAAAAACTGTTTTTT. It encodes CASSLDTSNEKLFF.

The rearrangement joins TRBV7-9 to TRBJ2-1; tentative D call: TRBD2 (6 bases). CDR1 is SEHNR and CDR2 is FQNEAQ in the germline V gene (reference sequence). The CDR3 totals 14 residues. The V end lost 5 bases, the J end lost 8 bases, and 16 bases lay between the germline ends. CDR3: CASSLEGIRHEQFF. CDR3 bases: TGTGCCAGCAGCCTGGAGGGCATACGACATGAGCAGTTCTTC.

The gene calls are TRBV10-2 and TRBJ1-3; 8 positions agree with TRBD1. J lost 3 bases, V lost 2 bases, and 3 bases had no gene match. This CDR3 is built from 15 residues. Germline V gene sequence: CDR1 WSHSY, CDR2 SAAADI. CDR3 in DNA: TGCGCCAGCAGTGAGACAGGGGGTATTGGAAACACCATATATTTT. This gives the protein CASSETGGIGNTIYF.

This sequence joins TRBV28 and TRBJ1-2; a weak D match, TRBD1 (5 bases). Germline CDR1 and CDR2: MDHEN and SYDVKM. There are 14 residues in the CDR3. Deletions cut 6 bases from V and 4 bases from J, with 15 bases between. This chain's CDR3 is CASSLGQGSYGYTF. The CDR3 DNA is TGTGCCAGCAGCCTCGGTCAGGGCAGCTATGGCTACACCTTC.

The rearrangement uses TRBV2 and TRBJ1-2; 9 nucleotides align to TRBD1. CDR1 SNHLY and CDR2 FYNNEI come from the germline V gene. V dropped 6 bases and J dropped 3; count of bases not matched to a gene: 2. The CDR3 loop spans 13 amino acids. Here the CDR3 DNA reads TGTGCCAGCAGGGACAGGGGATACTATGGCTACACCTTC. This sequence encodes CASRDRGYYGYTF.

This chain links TRBV4-2 with TRBJ2-7; TRBD2 is a possible D gene (5 bases). Germline lookup yields CDR1 LGHNA and CDR2 YNFKEQ. The V and J ends lost 0 bases and 2 bases respectively, with 14 bases between them. The CDR3 has 16 amino acids. The CDR3 DNA is TGTGCCAGCAGCCAAGATAGAGCGGATCTCGCCTACGAGCAGTACTTC. It encodes CASSQDRADLAYEQYF.

This clone came up a few times. The chain combines TRBV20-1 with TRBJ2-3; D remains ambiguous. This CDR3 region has 11 residues. Germline loops: CDR1 DFQATT, CDR2 SNEGSKA (reference sequence). Trimming removed 3 bases from V and 4 bases from J, with 5 bases in between. The CDR3, as DNA: TGCAGTGCTAGTCAGTCAGATACGCAGTATTTT. It translates to CSASQSDTQYF.

This clone came up once. This chain connects TRBV5-1 to TRBJ2-1; 10 bases are a match to TRBD2. Germline-derived CDR1 and CDR2 are SGHRS and YFSETQ. V trimming: 5 bases; J trimming: 9 bases; junction bases outside the gene matches: 5. This CDR3 region has 13 residues. CDR3 region: CASSILAGVEQFF. DNA for the CDR3: TGCGCCAGCAGTATCCTAGCGGGGGTTGAGCAGTTCTTC.

This clone was counted a single time. Other nucleotide sequences from this sample produce the same CDR3. The CDR3 here is CASSLVRGNTEAFF. The CDR3 DNA sequence: TGTGCCAGCAGCTTAGTAAGGGGGAACACTGAAGCTTTCTTT. The chain combines TRBV13 with TRBJ1-1, with D possibly TRBD1 on 5 matching bases. The ends were cut back, 1 base at V and 1 base at J, with 7 bases in the middle. The germline V gene has CDR1 PRHDT and CDR2 FYEKMQ (reference sequence). This CDR3 comprises 14 residues.

This clone was detected only once. V usage is TRBV3-1 (or the pseudogene TRBV3-2) and J usage is TRBJ2-7, with 9 bases matching TRBD1. This CDR3 has 14 residues. CDR1 and CDR2 from the germline V gene are LGHDT and YNNKEL (reference sequence). V shed 4 bases and J 2 bases; nucleotides not matched to a gene: 3. The CDR3 reads CASSLGTGPYEQYF. CDR3 DNA sequence: TGTGCCAGCAGCCTAGGGACAGGGCCCTACGAGCAGTACTTC.

About this clone: Within the sample, other DNA sequences also encode this same CDR3. V and J are TRBV4-1 and TRBJ1-2; D perhaps matches TRBD1 (5 bases). Per germline, CDR1 MGHRA and CDR2 YSYEKL. Trimming took 8 bases from V and 5 from J, leaving 9 bases between them. CDR3 length equals 11 residues. The DNA of the CDR3 is TGCGCCAGCGGGGCTAGTTATGGCTACACCTTC. Translation gives CASGASYGYTF.

This chain links TRBV6-5 with TRBJ1-2; tentative D call: TRBD1 (6 bases). Germline V gives CDR1 MNHEY, CDR2 SVGAGI. The CDR3 has 15 amino acids. V was cut by 0 bases and J by 5 bases, with 13 bases left in between. CDR3 bases: TGTGCCAGCAGTTACTCGGACACAGGGCAGTATGGCTACACCTTC. Residues: CASSYSDTGQYGYTF.

This clone appeared once. The V call is TRBV6-5, the J call TRBJ2-7; 9 bases are shared with TRBD1. The length of the CDR3 is 14 residues. J gave up 2 bases and V 8 bases, and 7 bases lay outside the gene matches. CDR1 MNHEY and CDR2 SVGAGI come from the germline V gene. CDR3 DNA: TGTGCCAGCGGGGACAGGGTGGTACCCTACGAGCAGTACTTC. Encoded protein: CASGDRVVPYEQYF.

The chain carries TRBV7-2 and TRBJ1-4; D is perhaps TRBD1 (6 bases). CDR1 is SGHTA and CDR2 is FQGNSA in the germline V gene. There are 13 residues in the CDR3. V was trimmed by 6 bases and J by 8 bases, leaving 13 bases between them. The CDR3 here is CASRGQGTEKLFF. CDR3 DNA sequence: TGTGCCAGCAGGGGACAAGGCACAGAAAAACTGTTTTTT. The whole variable domain, filled in from reference TRBV7-2 and TRBJ1-4, reads GAGVSQSPSNKVTEKGKDVELRCDPISGHTALYWYRQSLGQGLEFLIYFQGNSAPDKSGLPSDRFSAERTGGSVSTLTIQRTQQEDSAVYLCASRGQGTEKLFFGSGTQLSVL.

V usage is TRBV12-3 or TRBV12-4 and J usage is TRBJ1-2; no definite D call. Trimming took 8 bases from V and 7 from J, leaving 17 bases between them. The CDR3 contains 13 residues. CDR3: CASARAPAGGYTF. CDR3 in DNA: TGTGCCAGCGCAAGGGCGCCCGCGGGTGGCTACACCTTC.

The rearrangement joins TRBV6-5 to TRBJ1-2, with D possibly TRBD1 on 6 matching bases. Germline V lookup: CDR1 MNHEY, CDR2 SVGAGI. With 6 bases removed from V and 2 bases from J, the gap between germline ends came to 13 bases. The CDR3 sequence is 14 residues long. The CDR3 is CASSQGRGNYGYTF. CDR3 coding DNA: TGTGCCAGCAGCCAGGGGAGGGGGAACTATGGCTACACCTTC.

This chain links TRBV7-3 with TRBJ2-1, with a weak D call TRBD1 (5 bases). Germline V gives CDR1 SGHTA, CDR2 FQGTGA. With 3 bases removed from V and 5 bases from J, the gap between germline ends came to 11 bases. The CDR3 totals 14 residues. CDR3 loop: CASSFQGGDNEQFF. The CDR3 nucleotides are TGTGCCAGCAGCTTCCAGGGTGGGGACAATGAGCAGTTCTTC.

The chain carries TRBV6-5 and TRBJ2-7; D not certain. Trimming shortened V by 6 bases and J by 6 bases, and 15 bases separated the two germline ends. CDR3 length equals 13 residues. Germline V lookup: CDR1 MNHEY, CDR2 SVGAGI. CDR3 sequence: CASRSGRRAEQYF. In DNA form, the CDR3 reads TGTGCCAGCAGATCGGGTCGGAGAGCCGAGCAGTACTTC.

This chain joins TRBV9 and TRBJ2-7; TRBD1 aligns across 7 bases. Germline-derived CDR1 and CDR2 are SGDLS and YYNGEE. The CDR3 has 14 residues. V was pared by 1 base and J by 2 bases, with 3 bases of the junction left unmatched. The CDR3 coding sequence is TGTGCCAGCAGCGTACGAGACAGGGCCTACGAGCAGTACTTC. Translated, it gives CASSVRDRAYEQYF.

The gene calls are TRBV19 and TRBJ2-2; TRBD2 might be the D (6 bases). Germline V gives CDR1 LNHDA, CDR2 SQIVND (reference sequence). This CDR3 has 15 residues. V lost 5 bases and J lost 4, with 14 bases in between. CDR3 region: CASSALRDLTGELFF. The CDR3 DNA reads TGTGCCAGTAGTGCCCTGCGGGATCTCACCGGGGAGCTGTTTTTT.

The J gene is TRBJ1-6, the V gene TRBV4-1, with D perhaps matching TRBD1 (5 bases). Per germline, CDR1 MGHRA and CDR2 YSYEKL. The CDR3 extends over 16 amino acids. V was shortened by 5 bases and J by 8 bases, with 19 bases between the two germline ends. CDR3 protein: CASSLRQTSSDSPLHF. The CDR3 nucleotides read TGCGCCAGCAGCTTGAGACAGACGTCCTCAGATTCACCCCTCCACTTT.

Written as DNA, the CDR3 is TGCACCAGCAGCCGGGGAGGGATACTTAACTATGGCTACACCTTC. Its translation: CTSSRGGILNYGYTF. The genes are TRBV1 and TRBJ1-2. TRBV1 is termed a pseudogene. CDR3 length: 15 amino acids.

This clone was observed a handful of times. V is TRBV5-1 and J is TRBJ2-2; tentatively, D is TRBD2 (6 bases). The CDR3 consists of 13 residues. V lost 7 bases and J 4 bases, leaving 11 bases between the germline ends. The germline gives CDR1 SGHRS, CDR2 YFSETQ. CDR3 in DNA: TGCGCCAGCGGTGGGGGGACCACCGGGGAGCTGTTTTTT. Translating gives CASGGGTTGELFF.

The chain joins TRBV13 to TRBJ1-2, with D perhaps matching TRBD1 (5 bases). Germline lookup yields CDR1 PRHDT and CDR2 FYEKMQ (reference sequence). Trimming stripped 4 bases from V and 4 bases from J, with 10 bases between. CDR3 length: 13 amino acids. CDR3 sequence: CASSSFRAYGYTF. The CDR3 region has the DNA TGTGCCAGCAGCTCCTTCAGGGCCTATGGCTACACCTTC.

This clone has a single count. The rearrangement joins TRBV6-6 to TRBJ2-7; 7 bases map to TRBD2. CDR3 length: 14 amino acids. V lost 6 bases and J lost 0; bases outside the gene matches: 5. Germline assignment: CDR1 MNHNY and CDR2 SVGAGI (reference sequence). The CDR3 is CASRERDYSYEQYF. The CDR3 nucleotides are TGTGCCAGCAGAGAGCGGGACTACTCCTACGAGCAGTACTTC.

This chain connects TRBV9 to TRBJ1-5, with 7 bases that match TRBD1. V shed 4 bases and J 0 bases; nucleotides not matched to a gene: 4. CDR3 length: 15 residues. Germline V lookup: CDR1 SGDLS, CDR2 YYNGEE. The CDR3 protein is CASSPGTDSNQPQHF. As DNA, the CDR3 is TGTGCCAGCAGCCCCGGGACAGATAGCAATCAGCCCCAGCATTTT.